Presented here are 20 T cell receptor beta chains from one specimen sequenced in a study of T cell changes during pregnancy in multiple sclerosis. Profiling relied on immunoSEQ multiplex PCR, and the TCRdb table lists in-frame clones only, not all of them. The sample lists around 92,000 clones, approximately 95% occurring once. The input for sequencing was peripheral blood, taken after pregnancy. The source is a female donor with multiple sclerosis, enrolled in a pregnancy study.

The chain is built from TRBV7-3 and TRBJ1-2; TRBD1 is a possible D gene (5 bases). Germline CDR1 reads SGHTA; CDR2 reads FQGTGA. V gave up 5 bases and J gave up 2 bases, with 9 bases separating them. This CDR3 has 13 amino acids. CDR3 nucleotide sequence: TGTGCCAGCAGCAGGGGCCTCAACTATGGCTACACCTTC. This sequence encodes CASSRGLNYGYTF.

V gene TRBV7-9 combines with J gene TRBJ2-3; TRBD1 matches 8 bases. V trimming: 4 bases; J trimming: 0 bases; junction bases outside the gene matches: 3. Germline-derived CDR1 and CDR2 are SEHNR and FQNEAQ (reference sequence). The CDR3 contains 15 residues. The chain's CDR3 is CASSWGTGSTDTQYF. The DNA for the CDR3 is TGTGCCAGCAGCTGGGGGACAGGCAGCACAGATACGCAGTATTTT.

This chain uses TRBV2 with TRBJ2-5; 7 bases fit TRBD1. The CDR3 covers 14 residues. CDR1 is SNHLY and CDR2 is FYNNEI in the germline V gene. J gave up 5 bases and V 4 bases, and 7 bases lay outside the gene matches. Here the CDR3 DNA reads TGTGCCAGCAGTGTCCAGGGGGTTAAGGAGACCCAGTACTTC. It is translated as CASSVQGVKETQYF.

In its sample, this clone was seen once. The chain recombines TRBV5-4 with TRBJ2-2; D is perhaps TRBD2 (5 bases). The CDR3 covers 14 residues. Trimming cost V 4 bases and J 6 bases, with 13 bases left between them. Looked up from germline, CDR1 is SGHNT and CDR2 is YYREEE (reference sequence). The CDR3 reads CASSDSSAAGELFF. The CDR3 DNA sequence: TGTGCCAGCAGCGACTCCTCAGCGGCCGGGGAGCTGTTTTTT.

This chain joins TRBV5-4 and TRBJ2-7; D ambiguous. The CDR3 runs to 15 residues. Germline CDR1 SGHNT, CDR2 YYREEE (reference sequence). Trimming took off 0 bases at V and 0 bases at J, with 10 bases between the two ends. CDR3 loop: CASSLETALSYEQYF. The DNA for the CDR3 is TGTGCCAGCAGCTTGGAAACAGCTCTCTCCTACGAGCAGTACTTC.

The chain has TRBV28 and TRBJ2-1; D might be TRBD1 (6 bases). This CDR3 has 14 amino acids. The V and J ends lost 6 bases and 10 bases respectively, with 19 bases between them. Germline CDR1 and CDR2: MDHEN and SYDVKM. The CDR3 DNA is TGTGCCAGCAGCCCCCGGCTAGGGGGTGGGGAGCAGTTCTTC. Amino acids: CASSPRLGGGEQFF.

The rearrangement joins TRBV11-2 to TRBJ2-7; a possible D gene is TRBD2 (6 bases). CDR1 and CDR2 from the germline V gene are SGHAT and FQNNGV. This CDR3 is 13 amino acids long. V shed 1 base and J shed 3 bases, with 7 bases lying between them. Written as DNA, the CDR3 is TGTGCCAGCAGCTTAGCGGGACTCTACGAGCAGTACTTC. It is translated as CASSLAGLYEQYF. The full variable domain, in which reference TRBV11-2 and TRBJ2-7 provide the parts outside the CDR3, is EAGVAQSPRYKIIEKRQSVAFWCNPISGHATLYWYQQILGQGPKLLIQFQNNGVVDDSQLPKDRFSAERLKGVDSTLKIQPAKLEDSAVYLCASSLAGLYEQYFGPGTRLTVT.

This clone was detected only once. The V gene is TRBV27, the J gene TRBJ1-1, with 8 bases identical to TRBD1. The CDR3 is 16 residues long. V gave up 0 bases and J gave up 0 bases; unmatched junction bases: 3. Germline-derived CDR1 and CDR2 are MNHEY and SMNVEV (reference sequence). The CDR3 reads CASSLSGTGLNTEAFF. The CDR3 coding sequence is TGTGCCAGCAGTTTATCCGGGACAGGTCTGAACACTGAAGCTTTCTTT.

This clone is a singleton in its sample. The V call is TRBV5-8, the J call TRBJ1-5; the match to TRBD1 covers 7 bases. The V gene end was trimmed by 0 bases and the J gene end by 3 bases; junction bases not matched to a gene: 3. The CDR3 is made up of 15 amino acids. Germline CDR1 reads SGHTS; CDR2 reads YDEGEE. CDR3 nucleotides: TGTGCCAGCAGCTTGGCGACAGGGACCAATCAGCCCCAGCATTTT. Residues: CASSLATGTNQPQHF.

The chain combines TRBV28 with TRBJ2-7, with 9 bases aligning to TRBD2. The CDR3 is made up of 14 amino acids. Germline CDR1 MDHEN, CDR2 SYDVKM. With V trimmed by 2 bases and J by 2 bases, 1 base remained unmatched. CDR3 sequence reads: CASSLSGGTYEQYF. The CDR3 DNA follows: TGTGCCAGCAGTTTAAGCGGGGGGACCTACGAGCAGTACTTC.

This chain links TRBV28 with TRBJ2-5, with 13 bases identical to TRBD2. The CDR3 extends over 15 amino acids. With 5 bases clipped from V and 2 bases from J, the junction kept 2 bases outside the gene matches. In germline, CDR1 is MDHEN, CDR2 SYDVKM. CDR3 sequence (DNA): TGTGCCAGCAGTCGGACTAGCGGGGGTCAAGAGACCCAGTACTTC. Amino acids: CASSRTSGGQETQYF. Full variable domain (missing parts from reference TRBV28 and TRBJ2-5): DVKVTQSSRYLVKRTGEKVFLECVQDMDHENMFWYRQDPGLGLRLIYFSYDVKMKEKGDIPEGYSVSREKKERFSLILESASTNQTSMYLCASSRTSGGQETQYFGPGTRLLVL.

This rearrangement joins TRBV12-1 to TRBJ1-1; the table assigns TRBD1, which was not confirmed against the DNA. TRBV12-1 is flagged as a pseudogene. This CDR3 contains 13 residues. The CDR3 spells CASSFRGQKKAFF. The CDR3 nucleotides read TGTGCCAGCAGCTTTAGGGGACAGAAAAAAGCTTTCTTT.

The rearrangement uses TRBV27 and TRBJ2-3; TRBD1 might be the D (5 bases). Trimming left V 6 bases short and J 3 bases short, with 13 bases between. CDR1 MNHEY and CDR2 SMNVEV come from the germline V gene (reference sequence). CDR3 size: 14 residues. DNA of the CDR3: TGTGCCAGCAGAAGCCCAGGGTTAACAGATACGCAGTATTTT. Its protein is CASRSPGLTDTQYF.

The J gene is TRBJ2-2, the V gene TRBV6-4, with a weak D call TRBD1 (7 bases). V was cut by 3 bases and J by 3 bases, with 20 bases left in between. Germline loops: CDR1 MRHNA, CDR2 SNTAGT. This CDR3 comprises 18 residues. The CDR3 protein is CASSERPPTGRHTGELFF. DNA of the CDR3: TGTGCCAGCAGTGAAAGGCCCCCGACAGGGAGGCACACCGGGGAGCTGTTTTTT.

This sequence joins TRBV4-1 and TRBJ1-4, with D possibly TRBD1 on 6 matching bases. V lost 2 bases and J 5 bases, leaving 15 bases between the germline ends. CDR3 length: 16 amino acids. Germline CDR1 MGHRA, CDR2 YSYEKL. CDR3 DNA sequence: TGCGCCAGCAGCCAAAGACAGGTCTCTTCAAATGAAAAACTGTTTTTT. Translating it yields CASSQRQVSSNEKLFF.

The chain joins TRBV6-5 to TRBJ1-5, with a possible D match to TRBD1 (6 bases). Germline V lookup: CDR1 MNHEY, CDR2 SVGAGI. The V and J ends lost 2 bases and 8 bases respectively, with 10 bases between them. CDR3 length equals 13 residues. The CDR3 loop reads CASSYQGPKPQHF. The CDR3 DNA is TGTGCCAGCAGTTACCAGGGGCCCAAGCCCCAGCATTTT.

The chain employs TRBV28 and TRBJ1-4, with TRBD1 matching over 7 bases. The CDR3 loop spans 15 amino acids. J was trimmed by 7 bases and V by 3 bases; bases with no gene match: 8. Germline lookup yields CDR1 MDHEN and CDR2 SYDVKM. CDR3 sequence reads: CASSFGGQGGEKLFF. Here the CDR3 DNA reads TGTGCCAGCAGTTTCGGTGGGCAGGGGGGTGAAAAACTGTTTTTT.

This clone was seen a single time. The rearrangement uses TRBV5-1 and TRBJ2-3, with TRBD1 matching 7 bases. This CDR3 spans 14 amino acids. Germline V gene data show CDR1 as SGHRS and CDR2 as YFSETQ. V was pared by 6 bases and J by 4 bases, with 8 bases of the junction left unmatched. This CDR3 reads CASTRQGVSDTQYF. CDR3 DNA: TGCGCCAGCACTCGACAGGGAGTATCAGATACGCAGTATTTT. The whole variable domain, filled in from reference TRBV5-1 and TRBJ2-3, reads KAGVTQTPRYLIKTRGQQVTLSCSPISGHRSVSWYQQTPGQGLQFLFEYFSETQRNKGNFPGRFSGRQFSNSRSEMNVSTLELGDSALYLCASTRQGVSDTQYFGPGTRLTVL.

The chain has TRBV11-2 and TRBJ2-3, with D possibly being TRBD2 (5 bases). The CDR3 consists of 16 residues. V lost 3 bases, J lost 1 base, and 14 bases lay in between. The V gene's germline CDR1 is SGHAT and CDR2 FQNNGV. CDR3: CASSLLPGSRTDTQYF. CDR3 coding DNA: TGTGCCAGCAGCTTGCTACCGGGATCTCGCACAGATACGCAGTATTTT.

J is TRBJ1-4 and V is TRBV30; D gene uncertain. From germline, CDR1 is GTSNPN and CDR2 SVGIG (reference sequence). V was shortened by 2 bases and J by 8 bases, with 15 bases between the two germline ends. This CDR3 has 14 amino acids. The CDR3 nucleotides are TGTGCCTGGAGTTCCAGTAGTATTAGCGAAAAACTGTTTTTT. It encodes CAWSSSSISEKLFF.